One sample yielded the 6 T cell receptor beta chains listed below, sequenced in a study of blood T cell repertoires in COVID-19. Sequencing used immunoSEQ multiplex PCR; TCRdb keeps in-frame clones, though not all of them. The repertoire consists of roughly 150,000 clones, with about nine tenths occurring once and the leading ten covering about 2%. The sequenced material came from peripheral blood. The receptors shown here come from a man younger than 30 with acute or convalescent COVID-19.

The chain employs TRBV5-1 and TRBJ2-7; tentatively, D is TRBD1 (7 bases). Germline lookup yields CDR1 SGHRS and CDR2 YFSETQ. V dropped 0 bases and J dropped 3 bases, with 13 bases sitting between them. This CDR3 is 15 amino acids long. The CDR3 DNA reads as TGCGCCAGCAGCTTGGCCAGGGGGGAAAACTACGAGCAGTACTTC. This gives the protein CASSLARGENYEQYF.

The DNA for the CDR3 is TGTGCCAGCAGTGAATTTGCAGGGGATACCACTGAAGCTTTCTTT. This codes for CASSEFAGDTTEAFF. The chain combines TRBV25-1 with TRBJ1-1, with TRBD1 as a possible D gene (6 bases). This CDR3 comprises 15 residues. Germline CDR1 MGHDK, CDR2 SYGVNS. Trimming shortened V by 1 base and J by 4 bases, and 13 bases separated the two germline ends.

The rearrangement uses TRBV3-1 (or the pseudogene TRBV3-2) and TRBJ1-2; weak D call: TRBD1 (5 bases). Trimming took off 0 bases at V and 0 bases at J, with 11 bases between the two ends. The CDR3 consists of 16 residues. Germline V gene data show CDR1 as LGHDT and CDR2 as YNNKEL (reference sequence). CDR3 DNA: TGTGCCAGCAGCCAAGATCCGGGGGGTTCTAACTATGGCTACACCTTC. Its translation is CASSQDPGGSNYGYTF.

The J gene is TRBJ2-1, the V gene TRBV5-1, with a tentative D call TRBD2 (7 bases). Germline V gene data show CDR1 as SGHRS and CDR2 as YFSETQ. The CDR3 has 16 residues. Trimming took off 1 base at V and 8 bases at J, with 19 bases between the two ends. This CDR3 reads CASSLFQGGAGDEQFF. The CDR3 DNA sequence: TGCGCCAGCAGCTTGTTTCAAGGGGGGGCCGGCGATGAGCAGTTCTTC.

The chain has TRBV19 and TRBJ2-2, with 7 bases lining up with TRBD1. Germline-derived CDR1 and CDR2 are LNHDA and SQIVND (reference sequence). V gave up 0 bases and J gave up 3 bases; unmatched junction bases: 13. CDR3 length equals 19 residues. CDR3 bases: TGTGCCAGTAGTATAGATCTTTTTCGGGCAGGGGGATACACCGGGGAGCTGTTTTTT. As protein: CASSIDLFRAGGYTGELFF.

The V call is TRBV27, the J call TRBJ1-4; 10 bases fit TRBD1. The CDR3 runs to 15 residues. The V gene's germline CDR1 is MNHEY and CDR2 SMNVEV (reference sequence). V was pared by 6 bases and J by 7 bases, with 8 bases of the junction left unmatched. CDR3 amino acids: CASSRDRGGGEKLFF. CDR3 coding DNA: TGTGCCAGCAGCCGGGACAGGGGAGGGGGTGAAAAACTGTTTTTT. The full variable domain, in which reference TRBV27 and TRBJ1-4 provide the parts outside the CDR3, is EAQVTQNPRYLITVTGKKLTVTCSQNMNHEYMSWYRQDPGLGLRQIYYSMNVEVTDKGDVPEGYKVSRKEKRNFPLILESPSPNQTSLYFCASSRDRGGGEKLFFGSGTQLSVL.